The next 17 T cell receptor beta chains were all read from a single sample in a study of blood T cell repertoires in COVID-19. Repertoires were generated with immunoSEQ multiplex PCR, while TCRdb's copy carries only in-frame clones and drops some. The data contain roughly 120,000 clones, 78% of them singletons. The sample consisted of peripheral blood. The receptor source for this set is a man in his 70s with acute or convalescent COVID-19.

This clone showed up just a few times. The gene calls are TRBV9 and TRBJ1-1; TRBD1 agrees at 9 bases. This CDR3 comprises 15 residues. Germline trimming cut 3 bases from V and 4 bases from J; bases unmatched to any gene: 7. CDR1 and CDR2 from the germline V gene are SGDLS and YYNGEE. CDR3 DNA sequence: TGTGCCAGCAGCGGGCGAACGACAGGGGGCACTGAAGCTTTCTTT. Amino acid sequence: CASSGRTTGGTEAFF.

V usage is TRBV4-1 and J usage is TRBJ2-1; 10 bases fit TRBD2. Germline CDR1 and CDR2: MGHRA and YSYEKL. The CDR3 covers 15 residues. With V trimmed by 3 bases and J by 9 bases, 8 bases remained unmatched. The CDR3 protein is CASSQRSGGAGEQFF. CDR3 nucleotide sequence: TGCGCCAGCAGCCAGAGGAGCGGGGGGGCGGGTGAGCAGTTCTTC.

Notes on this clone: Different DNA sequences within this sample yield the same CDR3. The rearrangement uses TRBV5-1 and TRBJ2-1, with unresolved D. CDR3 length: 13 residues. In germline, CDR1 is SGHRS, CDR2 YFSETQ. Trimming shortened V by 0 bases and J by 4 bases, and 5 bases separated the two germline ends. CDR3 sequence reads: CASSLGQYNEQFF. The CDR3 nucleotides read TGCGCCAGCAGCTTGGGACAATACAATGAGCAGTTCTTC.

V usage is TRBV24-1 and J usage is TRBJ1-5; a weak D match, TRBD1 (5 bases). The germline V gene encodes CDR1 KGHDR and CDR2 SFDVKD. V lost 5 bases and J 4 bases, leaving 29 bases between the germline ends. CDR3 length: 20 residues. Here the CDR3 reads CATSVNCPRGSGGRNQPQHF. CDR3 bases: TGTGCCACCAGTGTAAATTGCCCCCGGGGAAGCGGGGGTCGGAATCAGCCCCAGCATTTT.

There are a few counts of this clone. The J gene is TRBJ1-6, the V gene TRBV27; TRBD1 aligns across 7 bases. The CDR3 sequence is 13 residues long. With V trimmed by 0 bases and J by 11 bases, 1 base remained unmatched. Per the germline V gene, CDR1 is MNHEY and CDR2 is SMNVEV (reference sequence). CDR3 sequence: CASSLSQGTPLHF. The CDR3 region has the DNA TGTGCCAGCAGTTTATCACAGGGGACACCCCTCCACTTT.

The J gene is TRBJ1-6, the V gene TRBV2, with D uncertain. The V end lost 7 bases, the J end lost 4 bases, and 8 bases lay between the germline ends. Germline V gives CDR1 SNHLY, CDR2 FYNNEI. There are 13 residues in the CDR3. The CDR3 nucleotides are TGTGCCAGCATCGACAATTATAATTCACCCCTCCACTTT. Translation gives CASIDNYNSPLHF.

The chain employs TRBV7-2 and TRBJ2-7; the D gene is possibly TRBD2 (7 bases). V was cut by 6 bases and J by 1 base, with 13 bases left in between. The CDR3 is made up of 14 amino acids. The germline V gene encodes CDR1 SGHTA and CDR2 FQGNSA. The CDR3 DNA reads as TGTGCCAGCAGACGGGGGGCCCTTTCCTACGAGCAGTACTTC. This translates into CASRRGALSYEQYF.

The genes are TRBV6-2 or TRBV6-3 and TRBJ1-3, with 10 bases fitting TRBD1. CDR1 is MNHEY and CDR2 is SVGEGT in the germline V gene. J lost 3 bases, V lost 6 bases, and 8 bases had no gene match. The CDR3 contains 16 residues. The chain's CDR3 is CASSRGTGVLGNTIYF. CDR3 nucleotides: TGTGCCAGCAGCCGAGGGACAGGGGTACTTGGAAACACCATATATTTT.

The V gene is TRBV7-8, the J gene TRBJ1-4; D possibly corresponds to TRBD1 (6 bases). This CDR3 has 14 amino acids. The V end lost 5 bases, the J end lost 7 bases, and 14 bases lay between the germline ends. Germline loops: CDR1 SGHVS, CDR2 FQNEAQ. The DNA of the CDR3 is TGTGCCAGCAGCCTAACCGGGACACTTGAAAAACTGTTTTTT. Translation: CASSLTGTLEKLFF.

The CDR3 sequence: CASSDQGLGYGYTF. The CDR3 DNA is TGTGCCAGCAGTGACCAGGGGCTCGGATATGGCTACACCTTC. The rearrangement links TRBV2 to TRBJ1-2; possibly TRBD1 for D (6 bases). Trimming removed 3 bases at V and 5 bases at J, with 13 bases between. The CDR3 contains 14 residues. CDR1 is SNHLY, CDR2 FYNNEI, per germline.

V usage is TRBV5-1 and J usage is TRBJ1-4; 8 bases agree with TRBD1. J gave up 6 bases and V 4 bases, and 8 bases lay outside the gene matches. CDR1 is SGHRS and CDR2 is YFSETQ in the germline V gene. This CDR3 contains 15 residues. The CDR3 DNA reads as TGCGCCAGCAGCACAGTTACAGGGGGTGATGAAAAACTGTTTTTT. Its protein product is CASSTVTGGDEKLFF.

CDR3 in amino acids: CASSSRQGENNEQFF. The DNA of the CDR3 is TGTGCCAGCAGCTCCCGACAGGGGGAAAACAATGAGCAGTTCTTC. This chain uses TRBV6-6 with TRBJ2-1, with 9 nucleotides matching TRBD1. After removal of 6 bases from V and 5 bases from J, the junction contained 8 bases not matched to a gene. Germline V gene data show CDR1 as MNHNY and CDR2 as SVGAGI (reference sequence). This CDR3 is built from 15 residues.

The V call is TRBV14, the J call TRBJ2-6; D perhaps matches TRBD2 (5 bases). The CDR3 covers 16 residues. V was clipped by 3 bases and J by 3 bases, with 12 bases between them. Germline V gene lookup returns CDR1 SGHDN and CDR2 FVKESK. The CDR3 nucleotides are TGTGCCAGCAGCCATTTCGGGAAGGTTGGGGCCAACGTCCTGACTTTC. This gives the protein CASSHFGKVGANVLTF.

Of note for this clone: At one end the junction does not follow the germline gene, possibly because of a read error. CDR3 in amino acids: CASSKDSTGAYEQYF. The CDR3 DNA sequence: TGCGCCAGCAGCAAAGATTCTACAGGGGCCTACGAGCAGTACTTC. The rearrangement uses TRBV4-3 and TRBJ2-7, with 7 bases fitting TRBD1. CDR3 length: 15 amino acids. CDR1 LGHNA and CDR2 YSLEER come from the germline V gene.

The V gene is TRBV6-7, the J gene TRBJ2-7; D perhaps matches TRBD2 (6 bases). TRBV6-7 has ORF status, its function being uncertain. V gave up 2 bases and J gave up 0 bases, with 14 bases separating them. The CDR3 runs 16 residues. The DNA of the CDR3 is TGTGCCAGCAGTTACCCGGGACTGGAAAGCTCCTACGAGCAGTACTTC. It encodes CASSYPGLESSYEQYF.

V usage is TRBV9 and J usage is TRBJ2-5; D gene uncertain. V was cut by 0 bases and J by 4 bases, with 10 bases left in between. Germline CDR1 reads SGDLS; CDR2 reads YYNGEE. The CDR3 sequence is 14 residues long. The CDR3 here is CASSVGLVRETQYF. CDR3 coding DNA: TGTGCCAGCAGCGTAGGCCTAGTCAGAGAGACCCAGTACTTC.

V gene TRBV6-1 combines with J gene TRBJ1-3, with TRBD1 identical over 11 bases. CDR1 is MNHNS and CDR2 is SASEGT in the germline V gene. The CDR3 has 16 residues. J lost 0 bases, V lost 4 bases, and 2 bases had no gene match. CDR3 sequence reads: CASSAGTGGSGNTIYF. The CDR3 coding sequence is TGTGCCAGCAGTGCCGGGACAGGGGGCTCTGGAAACACCATATATTTT.